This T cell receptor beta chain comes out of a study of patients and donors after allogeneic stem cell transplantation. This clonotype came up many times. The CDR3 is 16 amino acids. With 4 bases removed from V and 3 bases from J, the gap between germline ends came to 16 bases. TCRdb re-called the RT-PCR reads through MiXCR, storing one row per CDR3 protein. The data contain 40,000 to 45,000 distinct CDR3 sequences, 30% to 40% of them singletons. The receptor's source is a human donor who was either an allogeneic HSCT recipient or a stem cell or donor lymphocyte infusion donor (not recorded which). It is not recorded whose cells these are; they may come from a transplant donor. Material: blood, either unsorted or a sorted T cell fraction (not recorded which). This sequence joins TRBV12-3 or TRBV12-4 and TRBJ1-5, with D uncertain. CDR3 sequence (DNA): TGTGCCAGCAGTTGGTTAGCAGGAGTCCTCAATCAGCCCCAGCATTTT. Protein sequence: CASSWLAGVLNQPQHF.